This TCR beta chain was recovered during a study of CD8 T cells in ankylosing spondylitis (dated 2017 in TCRdb). Notes on the research overall: T cell receptor beta repertoires were profiled in healthy donors and ankylosing spondylitis patients so that disease-linked TCR variants could be found. The whole study cohort included 85 to 120 healthy donors and around 25 ankylosing spondylitis patients. Peripheral blood was sampled, and synovial fluid was additionally collected from ankylosing spondylitis patients. Results the study describes overall, beyond this receptor: Some of the motif variants had been reported before in the synovial fluid and blood of reactive arthritis patients, a finding that suggests common disease-initiation mechanisms. Blood from ankylosing spondylitis patients appeared to be characterized by a TCR beta motif made up of 8 or 9 highly homologous amino acid variants. In peripheral blood, the disease-linked clones were found at relatively low frequencies and had a CD8+ phenotype. According to the report, matched synovial fluid samples from ankylosing spondylitis patients were significantly enriched for the disease-linked clones.

Concerning this clonotype: Its recognized antigen is unknown. No much larger clonotype is one base removed from it; base qualities were not supplied.

These reads were obtained on an Illumina HiSeq 2500. Quantitative 5'-RACE with molecular barcodes was used to prepare TCR beta libraries. On the study's bioinformatics: A new computational method, built on a probabilistic model of VDJ rearrangement, was used to identify disease-linked TCR variants. TCRdb ran its own pipeline on the public reads, namely fastp trimming at Q25 and MiXCR clone calling, and kept in-frame beta chains. All rows with the same CDR3 protein become a single entry with the most common DNA and genes. Here the V and J calls rest on TCRdb's processing, not on the authors' analysis. The sample has 200,000 to 250,000 distinct CDR3 sequences on record, around 16% of them singletons. About 42% of the sample is held by the ten biggest clonotypes. The sequence derives from a male donor with ankylosing spondylitis. The specimen sequenced was blood, either unsorted or a sorted T cell fraction (not recorded which).

The CDR3 sequence is CASSARPGTSDYTETQYF. The sequence in DNA is TGTGCCAGCAGTGCACGCCCCGGGACTAGCGACTACACAGAGACCCAGTACTTC. The chain uses TRBV28 and TRBJ2-5; TRBD2 agrees with 10 junctional bases. The CDR3 holds 18 amino acids from the cysteine to the phenylalanine. Only the CDR3 DNA stays, 54 bases, in frame from base 1. V ends up 5 bases short and J 4 bases short, with an unmatched junction base count of 16. For CDR1 and CDR2, the germline V gene lists MDHEN and SYDVKM.